The next 32 T cell receptor beta chains were all read from a single sample in a study of cytomegalovirus exposure and HLA in healthy donors. Sequenced by immunoSEQ multiplex PCR; TCRdb stores in-frame clones only, minus some. The sample has more than 150,000 clones, about four fifths seen once; the top ten hold under 7.5%. Material for sequencing was PBMCs. The receptors were gathered from a man between 18 and 35 years old in good health and CMV-seropositive.

The rearrangement links TRBV30 to TRBJ1-3, with TRBD1 matching 9 bases. The CDR3 has 14 amino acids. J was trimmed by 5 bases and V by 4 bases; bases with no gene match: 6. Germline V CDR1 and CDR2: GTSNPN, SVGIG (reference sequence). The CDR3 region is CAWTGTGLRNTIYF. As DNA, the CDR3 is TGTGCCTGGACCGGGACAGGGCTACGAAACACCATATATTTT.

The rearrangement joins TRBV7-9 to TRBJ2-7, with D maybe TRBD1 (5 bases). V lost 5 bases and J 2 bases, leaving 13 bases between the germline ends. Germline V gives CDR1 SEHNR, CDR2 FQNEAQ (reference sequence). The CDR3 loop spans 14 amino acids. CDR3 coding DNA: TGTGCCAGCAGCGACGACAGCCCGGCCTACGAGCAGTACTTC. Amino acid sequence: CASSDDSPAYEQYF.

The chain carries TRBV28 and TRBJ2-1, with 11 bases identical to TRBD1. This CDR3 spans 15 amino acids. Looked up from germline, CDR1 is MDHEN and CDR2 is SYDVKM. The junction had 7 bases not matched to a gene; V was cut back by 5 bases and J by 7 bases. Here the CDR3 DNA reads TGTGCCAGCAGTCCACCGGGACAGGGGGGTAATGAGCAGTTCTTC. Translating it yields CASSPPGQGGNEQFF.

The V gene is TRBV19, the J gene TRBJ2-7, with D possibly being TRBD2 (6 bases). This CDR3 is 14 amino acids long. V dropped 5 bases and J dropped 5 bases, with 16 bases sitting between them. Germline V gives CDR1 LNHDA, CDR2 SQIVND (reference sequence). The DNA of the CDR3 is TGTGCCAGTAGTCGGAGGGAGTTCGATAACGAGCAGTACTTC. This gives the protein CASSRREFDNEQYF.

This chain connects TRBV4-1 to TRBJ1-3, with TRBD1 as a possible D gene (5 bases). This CDR3 has 16 residues. Germline assignment: CDR1 MGHRA and CDR2 YSYEKL. The V gene lost 0 bases and the J gene lost 2 bases, with 11 bases spanning the gap. The CDR3 loop reads CASSQDHGRAGNTIYF. The CDR3 DNA reads as TGCGCCAGCAGCCAAGATCATGGCAGGGCTGGAAACACCATATATTTT.

The chain uses TRBV7-9 and TRBJ2-7; 8 nucleotides agree with TRBD2. Per germline, CDR1 SEHNR and CDR2 FQNEAQ (reference sequence). Losses at the gene ends were 1 base for V and 0 bases for J; bases not matched to a gene: 8. The CDR3 is made up of 17 amino acids. The chain's CDR3 is CASSLGGTAGVSYEQYF. The DNA for the CDR3 is TGTGCCAGCAGCTTAGGGGGAACAGCGGGGGTCTCCTACGAGCAGTACTTC.

The V gene is TRBV29-1, the J gene TRBJ2-3, with D hard to call. V lost 8 bases and J 2 bases, leaving 8 bases between the germline ends. In germline, CDR1 is SQVTM, CDR2 ANQGSEA. The CDR3 has 11 amino acids. CDR3 sequence (DNA): TGCAGCAGTAGCTCCACAGATACGCAGTATTTT. Amino acids: CSSSSTDTQYF.

The genes are TRBV19 and TRBJ1-2; TRBD1 agrees at 10 bases. The V segment lost 4 bases and the J segment 5 bases; nucleotides outside the gene matches: 7. Germline lookup yields CDR1 LNHDA and CDR2 SQIVND (reference sequence). The CDR3 sequence is 15 residues long. The CDR3 reads CASSTSTGGIYGYTF. The CDR3 region has the DNA TGTGCCAGTAGTACCTCGACAGGGGGCATTTATGGCTACACCTTC. The whole variable domain, filled in from reference TRBV19 and TRBJ1-2, reads DGGITQSPKYLFRKEGQNVTLSCEQNLNHDAMYWYRQDPGQGLRLIYYSQIVNDFQKGDIAEGYSVSREKKESFPLTVTSAQKNPTAFYLCASSTSTGGIYGYTFGSGTRLTVV.

Notes on this clone: The sample has other DNA sequences that encode this CDR3 too. V usage is TRBV9 and J usage is TRBJ2-7, with D maybe TRBD2 (6 bases). Germline V gives CDR1 SGDLS, CDR2 YYNGEE. The CDR3 runs to 12 residues. V gave up 0 bases and J gave up 6 bases, with 7 bases separating them. For the CDR3, the DNA is TGTGCCAGCAGCGTAGTGGGAGGCGAGCAGTACTTC. Amino acid sequence: CASSVVGGEQYF.

The chain combines TRBV27 with TRBJ2-5; no clear D. Between the trimmed V and J ends, which lost 5 bases and 5 bases, there was a span of 18 bases. The CDR3 loop spans 15 amino acids. Germline CDR1 MNHEY, CDR2 SMNVEV (reference sequence). The DNA for the CDR3 is TGTGCCAGCAGTCCGAGGAACCTCGGAGTGGAGACCCAGTACTTC. This codes for CASSPRNLGVETQYF.

The chain employs TRBV29-1 and TRBJ2-5, with 10 bases aligning to TRBD1. The CDR3 loop spans 13 amino acids. V dropped 6 bases and J dropped 3; count of bases not matched to a gene: 4. CDR1 is SQVTM and CDR2 is ANQGSEA in the germline V gene. This CDR3 reads CSVPGTGEETQYF. The CDR3 DNA sequence: TGCAGCGTGCCCGGGACAGGGGAAGAGACCCAGTACTTC.

The genes are TRBV29-1 and TRBJ2-1; 9 bases map to TRBD2. The CDR3 totals 14 residues. With 6 bases clipped from V and 7 bases from J, the junction kept 10 bases outside the gene matches. CDR1 is SQVTM and CDR2 is ANQGSEA in the germline V gene. The CDR3 nucleotides are TGCAGCGTGGCCGCGGGACTAGCTAGAAATGAGCAGTTCTTC. Protein product: CSVAAGLARNEQFF.

The chain recombines TRBV27 with TRBJ2-3; 9 nucleotides agree with TRBD1. The V gene's germline CDR1 is MNHEY and CDR2 SMNVEV (reference sequence). After removal of 8 bases from V and 4 bases from J, the junction contained 7 bases not matched to a gene. This CDR3 spans 14 amino acids. CDR3: CASPTGGDADTQYF. Here the CDR3 DNA reads TGTGCCAGCCCGACAGGGGGGGATGCAGATACGCAGTATTTT.

This chain links TRBV9 with TRBJ1-1, with no clear D. The ends were cut back, 0 bases at V and 1 base at J, with 7 bases in the middle. This CDR3 region has 14 residues. Germline-derived CDR1 and CDR2 are SGDLS and YYNGEE. The CDR3 is CASSVVAGNTEAFF. The CDR3 bases are TGTGCCAGCAGCGTAGTTGCGGGGAACACTGAAGCTTTCTTT.

The rearrangement uses TRBV5-6 and TRBJ1-1; D is unresolved. From germline, CDR1 is SGHDT and CDR2 YYEEEE. V lost 0 bases, J lost 1 base, and 7 bases lay in between. The CDR3 runs to 14 residues. The CDR3 nucleotides are TGTGCCAGCAGCTTGGTAACCGGGAACACTGAAGCTTTCTTT. Amino acid sequence: CASSLVTGNTEAFF.

The chain links TRBV5-1 to TRBJ2-2; D remains unclear. Germline V gene sequence: CDR1 SGHRS, CDR2 YFSETQ. V was trimmed by 0 bases and J by 7 bases, leaving 4 bases between them. The CDR3 extends over 12 amino acids. CDR3 sequence: CASSLGSGELFF. CDR3 nucleotides: TGCGCCAGCAGCTTGGGGAGCGGGGAGCTGTTTTTT.

This rearrangement joins TRBV2 to TRBJ1-5; D is undetermined. The germline CDR1 and CDR2 sequences are SNHLY and FYNNEI. CDR3 length equals 17 residues. Between the trimmed V and J ends, which lost 1 base and 2 bases, there was a span of 15 bases. CDR3 region: CASSEEGPGFGNQPQHF. The CDR3 bases are TGTGCCAGCAGTGAAGAGGGTCCGGGGTTCGGCAATCAGCCCCAGCATTTT.

The genes are TRBV29-1 and TRBJ1-1; D perhaps matches TRBD1 (5 bases). Germline CDR1 reads SQVTM; CDR2 reads ANQGSEA. The CDR3 extends over 14 amino acids. Trimming stripped 4 bases from V and 3 bases from J, with 15 bases between. CDR3 sequence reads: CSVGGGSGYTEAFF. The CDR3 nucleotides are TGCAGCGTTGGGGGCGGGAGTGGGTACACTGAAGCTTTCTTT.

This chain connects TRBV14 to TRBJ2-1; 9 bases agree with TRBD2. The CDR3 runs 16 residues. V lost 4 bases to trimming and J lost 4 bases; unmatched junction nucleotides: 8. Germline CDR1 and CDR2: SGHDN and FVKESK. In DNA form, the CDR3 reads TGTGCCAGCAGCCTTTTGCGGGAGGGCCGGTACAATGAGCAGTTCTTC. The encoded protein is CASSLLREGRYNEQFF. The full variable domain, completed using reference TRBV14 and TRBJ2-1, is EAGVTQFPSHSVIEKGQTVTLRCDPISGHDNLYWYRRVMGKEIKFLLHFVKESKQDESGMPNNRFLAERTGGTYSTLKVQPAELEDSGVYFCASSLLREGRYNEQFFGPGTRLTVL.

This chain links TRBV4-1 with TRBJ2-1; 12 bases are shared with TRBD2. Looked up from germline, CDR1 is MGHRA and CDR2 is YSYEKL. CDR3 size: 17 residues. J was trimmed by 9 bases and V by 0 bases; bases with no gene match: 9. The CDR3 is CASSQETSGRIMGEQFF. CDR3 bases: TGCGCCAGCAGCCAAGAGACTAGCGGGAGAATAATGGGTGAGCAGTTCTTC.

This clone came up once. The chain is built from TRBV7-2 and TRBJ2-3, with TRBD2 matching over 8 bases. There are 15 residues in the CDR3. CDR1 SGHTA and CDR2 FQGNSA come from the germline V gene. V was clipped by 5 bases and J by 9 bases; unmatched bases: 13. The CDR3 spells CASSLPDREGGTQYF. In DNA form, the CDR3 reads TGTGCCAGCAGCCTCCCGGATCGGGAGGGAGGGACGCAGTATTTT.

V gene TRBV6-1 combines with J gene TRBJ2-2; TRBD1 matches at 7 bases. Looked up from germline, CDR1 is MNHNS and CDR2 is SASEGT. The trim removed 7 bases at V and 3 bases at J, leaving 5 bases unmatched. CDR3 length equals 14 residues. The CDR3 bases are TGTGCCAGCACTTATACAGGGGACACCGGGGAGCTGTTTTTT. This translates into CASTYTGDTGELFF.

This clone was recorded a few times. This chain uses TRBV15 with TRBJ1-1; no firm D call. Germline CDR1 LNHNV, CDR2 YYDKDF (reference sequence). This CDR3 is built from 13 residues. V was cut by 3 bases and J by 0 bases, with 5 bases left in between. The DNA for the CDR3 is TGTGCCACCAGCAGCACAGTGAACACTGAAGCTTTCTTT. This codes for CATSSTVNTEAFF.

This clone was seen more than once but under ten times. The CDR3 coding sequence is TGCAGCGTTCAGGTCAACTATGGCTACACCTTC. This codes for CSVQVNYGYTF. The chain has TRBV29-1 and TRBJ1-2; D ambiguous. Trimming removed 5 bases from V and 2 bases from J, with 6 bases in between. In germline, CDR1 is SQVTM, CDR2 ANQGSEA. This CDR3 spans 11 amino acids.

In this sample, this clone turned up once. The genes are TRBV28 and TRBJ1-5; 9 bases are shared with TRBD1. The CDR3 covers 13 residues. With 7 bases clipped from V and 5 bases from J, the junction kept 3 bases outside the gene matches. Germline CDR1 and CDR2: MDHEN and SYDVKM. The CDR3 DNA sequence: TGTGCCAGCACGACAGGGGGGTATCAGCCCCAGCATTTT. It yields the protein CASTTGGYQPQHF. The full variable domain, completed using reference TRBV28 and TRBJ1-5, is DVKVTQSSRYLVKRTGEKVFLECVQDMDHENMFWYRQDPGLGLRLIYFSYDVKMKEKGDIPEGYSVSREKKERFSLILESASTNQTSMYLCASTTGGYQPQHFGDGTRLSIL.

This chain joins TRBV23-1 and TRBJ2-5; TRBD1 might be the D (6 bases). TRBV23-1 is given ORF status, its function remaining uncertain. CDR3 length equals 15 residues. V lost 0 bases, J lost 1 base, and 9 bases lay in between. The CDR3 region is CASSQSGAPQETQYF. The CDR3 bases are TGCGCCAGCAGTCAATCGGGGGCCCCCCAAGAGACCCAGTACTTC.

The genes are TRBV18 and TRBJ2-3; no firm D call. There are 14 residues in the CDR3. CDR1 and CDR2 from the germline V gene are KGHSH and LQKENI. Trimming shortened V by 8 bases and J by 2 bases, and 14 bases separated the two germline ends. The CDR3: CASARRGDTDTQYF. In DNA form, the CDR3 reads TGTGCCAGCGCCCGACGAGGAGACACAGATACGCAGTATTTT.

The J gene is TRBJ2-7, the V gene TRBV11-2; D call uncertain. CDR1 and CDR2 (germline): SGHAT, FQNNGV. The CDR3 is 13 amino acids. Trimming stripped 4 bases from V and 0 bases from J, with 7 bases between. DNA for the CDR3: TGTGCCAGCAGCTCTGCGAGCTCCTACGAGCAGTACTTC. Translation gives CASSSASSYEQYF.

The chain recombines TRBV11-2 with TRBJ1-1; D may be TRBD1 (5 bases). Germline loops: CDR1 SGHAT, CDR2 FQNNGV. The CDR3 contains 15 residues. Trimming pared 5 bases from V and 6 bases from J, leaving 19 bases between. The CDR3 reads CASSPGDPMVAEAFF. The CDR3 DNA reads TGTGCCAGCAGCCCGGGGGACCCTATGGTAGCTGAAGCTTTCTTT.

This clone occurred a few times. The chain employs TRBV5-1 and TRBJ2-7; weak D call: TRBD2 (6 bases). Deletions cut 4 bases from V and 6 bases from J, with 14 bases between. The CDR3 contains 13 residues. CDR1 is SGHRS and CDR2 is YFSETQ in the germline V gene. The CDR3 loop is CASSGSAGREQYF. Written as DNA, the CDR3 is TGCGCCAGCAGCGGGTCAGCGGGCCGCGAGCAGTACTTC.

CDR3 protein: CASREVGKDEQYF. CDR3 DNA sequence: TGTGCCAGCAGGGAGGTCGGTAAGGACGAGCAGTACTTC. V gene TRBV28 combines with J gene TRBJ2-7; TRBD2 might be the D (5 bases). The ends were cut back, 6 bases at V and 5 bases at J, with 14 bases in the middle. The CDR3 totals 13 residues. Germline CDR1 MDHEN, CDR2 SYDVKM.

This clone appeared once. This chain connects TRBV4-2 to TRBJ2-2, with 7 bases lining up with TRBD2. J lost 1 base, V lost 5 bases, and 7 bases had no gene match. The germline V gene encodes CDR1 LGHNA and CDR2 YNFKEQ. This CDR3 has 16 residues. CDR3 in amino acids: CASSLGGGRNTGELFF. CDR3 bases: TGTGCCAGCAGCTTGGGGGGGGGAAGGAACACCGGGGAGCTGTTTTTT.